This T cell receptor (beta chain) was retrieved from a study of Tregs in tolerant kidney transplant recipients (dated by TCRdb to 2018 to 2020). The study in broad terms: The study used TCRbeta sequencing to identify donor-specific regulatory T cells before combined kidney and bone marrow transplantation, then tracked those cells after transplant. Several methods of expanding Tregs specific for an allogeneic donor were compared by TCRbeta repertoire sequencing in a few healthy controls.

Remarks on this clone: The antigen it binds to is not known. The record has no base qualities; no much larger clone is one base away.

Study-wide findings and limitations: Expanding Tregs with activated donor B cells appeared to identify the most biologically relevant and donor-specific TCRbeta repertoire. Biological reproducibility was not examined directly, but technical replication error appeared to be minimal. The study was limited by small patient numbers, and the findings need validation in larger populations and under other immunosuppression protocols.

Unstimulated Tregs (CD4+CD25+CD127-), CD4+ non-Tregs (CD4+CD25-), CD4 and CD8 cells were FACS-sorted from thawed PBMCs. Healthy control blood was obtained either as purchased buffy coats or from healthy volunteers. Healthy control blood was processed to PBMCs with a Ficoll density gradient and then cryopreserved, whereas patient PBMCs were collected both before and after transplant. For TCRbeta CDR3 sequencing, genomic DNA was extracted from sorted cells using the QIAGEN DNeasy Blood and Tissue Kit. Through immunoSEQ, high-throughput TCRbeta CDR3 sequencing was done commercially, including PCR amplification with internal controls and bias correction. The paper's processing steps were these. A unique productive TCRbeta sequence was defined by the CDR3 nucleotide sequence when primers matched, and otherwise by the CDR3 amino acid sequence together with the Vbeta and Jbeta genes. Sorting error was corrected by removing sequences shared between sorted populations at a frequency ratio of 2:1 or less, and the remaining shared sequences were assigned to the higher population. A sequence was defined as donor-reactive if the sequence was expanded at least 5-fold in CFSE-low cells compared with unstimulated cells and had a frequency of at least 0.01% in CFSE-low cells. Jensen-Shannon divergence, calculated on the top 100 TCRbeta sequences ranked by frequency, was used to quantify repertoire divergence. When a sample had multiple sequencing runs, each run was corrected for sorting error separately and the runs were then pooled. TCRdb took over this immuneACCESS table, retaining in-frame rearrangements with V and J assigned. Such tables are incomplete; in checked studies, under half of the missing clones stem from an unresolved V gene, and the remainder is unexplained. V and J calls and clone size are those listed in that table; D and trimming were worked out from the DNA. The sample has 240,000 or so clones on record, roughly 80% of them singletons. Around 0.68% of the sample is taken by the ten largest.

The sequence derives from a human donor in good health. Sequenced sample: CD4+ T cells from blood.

Read as DNA, the sequence is TGTGCCAGCAGCGTTCGTGGGCAGGACACTGAAGCTTTCTTT. Translated, this gives CASSVRGQDTEAFF. The rearranged segments are TRBV9 and TRBJ1-1, with no confident D gene call. The CDR3 holds 14 amino acids from the cysteine to the phenylalanine. The kept DNA is CDR3 alone, 42 bases in frame from the first base. Between the V and J ends, shortened by 2 bases and 3 bases respectively, the junction contains 11 bases. Taken from the germline V gene, the CDR1 and CDR2 loops are SGDLS and YYNGEE.